This entry features one T cell receptor beta chain sequence. This clonotype was observed a handful of times. The antigen it binds to is not known. No qualities accompany the bases; no much larger clone lies one base away. This specimen comes from a study of regulatory T cells in long-lasting Graves disease (TCRdb year 2021). Background for the entire study: In the newly diagnosed Graves' disease group, patients had been taking antithyroid drugs for less than 3 months. Peripheral blood TCR sequencing and RNA sequencing compared persistent Graves' disease patients with newly diagnosed Graves' disease patients. A total of around 35 samples were covered by TCR sequencing, comprising around 13 persistent and some 20 newly diagnosed Graves' disease patients. The study was conducted in China and was registered as a clinical trial. The paper as a whole reports these results and caveats: Because the primary lesion, thyroid tissue, could not be accessed, the study looked at peripheral blood alone. Only the TCR beta chain was sequenced and analyzed. A larger number of public clonotypes was shared among persistent patients (over 2,500) than among newly diagnosed patients (around 970). Compared with newly diagnosed patients, patients with persistent Graves' disease had lower TCR Shannon entropy and fewer highly expanded clones, which suggests clonal expansion. Persistent disease showed preferential use of TRBV28, TRBJ1-2 and TRBJ2-5, whereas newly diagnosed disease favored TRBV20-1 and TRBJ2-1. The authors acknowledged the small sample size as a limitation that may reduce accuracy.

The sample's time point label, decoded: newly diagnosed GD, antithyroid drugs for less than 3 months. RNA was extracted from PBMCs in TRIzol for both TCR sequencing and RNA sequencing. Graves' disease was diagnosed according to American Thyroid Association guidelines. Patients were recruited from an endocrinology department in Xi'an, China. From each patient, roughly 9 milliliters of peripheral blood was collected into an EDTA anticoagulant tube. Ficoll Paque Plus density gradient separation was used to isolate PBMCs, and no further T cell sorting was done. An Agilent 2100 Bioanalyzer and agarose gel were used to check RNA quality, and a NanoDrop 2000 was used to measure RNA concentration. Library preparation used multiplex PCR. Sequencing used an Illumina HiSeq 4000. iRepertoire HTBI primers and Arm-PCR amplification of CDR3 regions were used to construct TCR beta libraries. PCR products were gel purified before sequencing. Regarding the original processing steps: A total of 60 to 80 TRBV and some 15 TRBJ segments were identified across samples and were used for gene usage analysis of CDR3 amino acid clonotypes. COPE and FqMerger were used to merge the filtered high-quality paired reads into contigs. BLAST was used to align contigs to the IMGT TRBV, TRBD and TRBJ reference genes, and CDR3 was defined following IMGT. Clonotypes above 0.1% frequency were classified as highly expanded clones. Shannon entropy was used to measure repertoire diversity, and the Gini coefficient was used to measure V-J evenness. A clonotype was considered public if more than one individual shared it. TCRdb reprocessed the public reads (quality trimming at Q25 with fastp, clone calling with MiXCR) and kept in-frame beta chains. Each CDR3 protein appears once, grouped with its most common genes and DNA. TCRdb assigned the V and J calls; the authors' analysis was not used. Here the sample has 550,000 to 600,000 distinct CDR3 sequences; roughly 16% occur a single time. The ten most abundant clones make up 12% of the sample.

Measured from the cysteine to the phenylalanine, the CDR3 is 13 residues long. This entry keeps only the CDR3 DNA: 39 bases, framed from base 1. From a lookup of the germline V gene, CDR1 and CDR2 are SGHRS and YFSETQ. Compared with germline, V lacks 6 bases and J lacks 4 bases; bases without a gene match: 5. These data were likewise used in another study, on T cells in Graves' hyperthyroidism and ophthalmopathy. As that second study puts it: A patient counted as having stable Graves' hyperthyroidism if no progression to ophthalmopathy occurred over 18 months of follow-up. Hyperthyroidism patients were newly diagnosed, had a disease duration of under 2 months, and were aged 18 to 65 years. Any patient with an uncontrolled infection, another autoimmune disease, pregnancy or lactation was excluded. Diagnoses were based on clinical symptoms, serum thyroxine and TRAb, thyroid ultrasound and orbital computed tomography. For the first round of RT-PCR on the TCR CDR3, the HTBI primer set was used together with the Qiagen OneStep RT-PCR kit. Most expanded thyroid clonotypes (frequency above 0.001) were also detected in blood, a finding suggesting that blood repertoires may reflect thyroid immune responses. A model built on a 13 V-J signature distinguished ophthalmopathy from stable hyperthyroidism, reaching around 88% sensitivity and 81.08% specificity in cross-validation and 80%/75% in testing. In validation, the model predicted progression to ophthalmopathy with about 71% sensitivity and around 72% specificity, a median of around six months before onset. A discovery cohort of 95 to 100 patients, 43 with Graves' ophthalmopathy and 57 with stable Graves' hyperthyroidism, was used to find distinguishing TCR V-J signatures. Prospective prediction of ophthalmopathy was tested in an independent validation cohort consisting of about 19 hyperthyroidism patients and approximately 16 patients who later progressed to ophthalmopathy. The 85 to 100 discovery patients were randomly split 7:3 into training and test sets. Thyroid tissue and blood T-cell repertoires from six Graves' hyperthyroidism patients were also compared in the study. Once sampling was done, hyperthyroidism patients were given methimazole at a starting dose of 30 mg daily, whereas ophthalmopathy patients were given high-dose intravenous methylprednisolone. Libraries were constructed in a second round of multiplex PCR, after which size selection and purification were carried out. The libraries were sequenced on an Illumina HiSeq2000 using paired-end 100 bp reads. Raw data were processed with SOAPnuke, discarding reads with adapters, uncalled bases, mean Phred below 15, or no exact constant-primer or identifier match. High-quality paired reads were merged using COPE v1.2.5, and each unique nucleotide sequence was defined as a clonotype. MiTCR v1.1 was used to align clonotypes to the IMGT TRBV, TRBD and TRBJ reference segments. The analysis was restricted to V-J combinations with a frequency above 0.0001, which together covered roughly 99% of the repertoires. The TCS score was defined as the ratio of F50 (clonal expansion) to E x V (chaos), calculated using BLOSUM62-based TCRdist between CDR3 peptides within each V-J. Welch's t-statistics and random forest reduced 500 to 650 V-J features to 13, which were used in a naive Bayes classifier (R e1071). Sample size was not statistically predetermined, and investigators were not blinded to group allocation. TCR Vbeta CDR3 sequencing of approximately 140 peripheral blood samples (roughly 41 ophthalmopathy, 75 hyperthyroidism and roughly 17 progressor patients) is reported in the paper.

The specimen comprised peripheral blood mononuclear cells (PBMCs), sampled at new diagnosis, from a patient treated with antithyroid drugs. The chain is made from TRBV5-1 and TRBJ1-2, and 8 bases in between align with TRBD1. This TCR was sampled from a man aged 18 to 35 with Graves disease. Donor details come from another sample of the same person, matched by shared clones. At the DNA level, the sequence is TGCGCCAGCACCGACAGGGGATCCTATGGCTACACCTTC. Translated, this is CASTDRGSYGYTF.